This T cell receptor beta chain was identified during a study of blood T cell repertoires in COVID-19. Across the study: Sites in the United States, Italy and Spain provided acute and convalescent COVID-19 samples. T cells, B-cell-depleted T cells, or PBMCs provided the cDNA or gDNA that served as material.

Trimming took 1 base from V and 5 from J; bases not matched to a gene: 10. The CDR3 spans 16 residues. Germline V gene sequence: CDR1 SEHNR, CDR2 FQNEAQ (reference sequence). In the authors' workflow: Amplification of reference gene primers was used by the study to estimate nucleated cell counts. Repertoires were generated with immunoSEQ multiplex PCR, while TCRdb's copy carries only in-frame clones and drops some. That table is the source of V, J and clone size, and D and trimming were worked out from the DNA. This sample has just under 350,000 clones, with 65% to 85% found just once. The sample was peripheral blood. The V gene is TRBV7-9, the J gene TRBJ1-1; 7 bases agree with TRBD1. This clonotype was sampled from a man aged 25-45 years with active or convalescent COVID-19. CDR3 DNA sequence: TGTGCCAGCAGCTTAGAGGGGGCAGACCGAACAACTGAAGCTTTCTTT. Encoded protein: CASSLEGADRTTEAFF.